This T cell receptor beta chain emerged from a study of radiotherapy plus CTLA-4 blockade in lung cancer. Turning to the study itself: Among patients, around 19% showed objective responses, and roughly 31% had disease control. Study observations and caveats: Together with interferon-beta, which increased in serum after radiation, early dynamic changes in blood T cell clones were reportedly the best predictors of response.

Focal radiation plus CTLA-4 blockade with ipilimumab was administered to patients who had chemo-refractory metastatic non-small-cell lung cancer. This CDR3 spans 16 amino acids. Germline assignment: CDR1 SGHVS and CDR2 FQNEAQ. J was trimmed by 10 bases and V by 5 bases; bases with no gene match: 10. Some clones are missing from TCRdb's copy, which holds only in-frame ones; the method was immunoSEQ multiplex PCR. The sample gives 95,000 to 150,000 clones, 85% to 90% of which show up once; roughly 6.9% is in the top ten. Of note for this clone: As yet, its antigen is unknown.

Sample: peripheral blood, taken from a patient treated with radiotherapy plus ipilimumab. This sequence originates from a human donor with non-small cell lung cancer that progressed on radiotherapy plus ipilimumab. The gene calls are TRBV7-8 and TRBJ2-1, with 14 bases aligning to TRBD2. The CDR3: CASSPQGLAGVREQFF. CDR3 coding DNA: TGTGCCAGCAGCCCCCAGGGACTAGCGGGAGTTCGGGAGCAGTTCTTC.